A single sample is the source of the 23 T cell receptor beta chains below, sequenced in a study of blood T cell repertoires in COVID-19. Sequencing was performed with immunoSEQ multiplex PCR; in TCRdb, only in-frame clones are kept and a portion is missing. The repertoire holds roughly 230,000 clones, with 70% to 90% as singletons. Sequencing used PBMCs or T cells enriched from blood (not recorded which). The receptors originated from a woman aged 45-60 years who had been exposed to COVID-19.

CDR3 loop: CASSLTGGPDSYNEQFF. Here the CDR3 DNA reads TGTGCCAGCAGCTTAACAGGGGGGCCCGACTCCTACAATGAGCAGTTCTTC. The chain employs TRBV7-2 and TRBJ2-1, with 8 nucleotides matching TRBD1. The ends lost 2 bases at V and 0 bases at J; junction bases unmatched: 6. The CDR3 runs 17 residues. CDR1 is SGHTA, CDR2 FQGNSA, per germline. Filled out from reference TRBV7-2 and TRBJ2-1, the complete variable domain reads GAGVSQSPSNKVTEKGKDVELRCDPISGHTALYWYRQSLGQGLEFLIYFQGNSAPDKSGLPSDRFSAERTGGSVSTLTIQRTQQEDSAVYLCASSLTGGPDSYNEQFFGPGTRLTVL.

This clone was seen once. CDR3 bases: TGTGCCAGCAGTGAGAGGCTCCGGGAAAAACTGTTTTTT. This translates into CASSERLREKLFF. The chain uses TRBV2 and TRBJ1-4; D is unresolved. CDR3 length: 13 amino acids. Germline V gene data show CDR1 as SNHLY and CDR2 as FYNNEI. V gave up 3 bases and J gave up 8 bases, with 10 bases separating them. Variable domain in full (rest from reference TRBV2 and TRBJ1-4): EPEVTQTPSHQVTQMGQEVILRCVPISNHLYFYWYRQILGQKVEFLVSFYNNEISEKSEIFDDQFSVERPDGSNFTLKIRSTKLEDSAMYFCASSERLREKLFFGSGTQLSVL.

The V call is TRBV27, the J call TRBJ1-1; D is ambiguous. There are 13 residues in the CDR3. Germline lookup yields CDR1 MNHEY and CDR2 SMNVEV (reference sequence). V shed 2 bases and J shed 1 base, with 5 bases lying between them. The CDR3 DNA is TGTGCCAGCAGTTTAACAGCGAACACTGAAGCTTTCTTT. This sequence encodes CASSLTANTEAFF.

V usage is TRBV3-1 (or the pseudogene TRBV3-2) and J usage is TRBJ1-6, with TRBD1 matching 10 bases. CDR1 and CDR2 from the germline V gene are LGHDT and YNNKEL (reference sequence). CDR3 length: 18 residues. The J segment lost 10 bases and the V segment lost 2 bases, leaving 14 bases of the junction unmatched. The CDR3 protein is CASSQRVFSRDRGSPLHF. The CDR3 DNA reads TGTGCCAGCAGCCAAAGAGTCTTCTCCCGGGACAGGGGCTCACCCCTCCACTTT.

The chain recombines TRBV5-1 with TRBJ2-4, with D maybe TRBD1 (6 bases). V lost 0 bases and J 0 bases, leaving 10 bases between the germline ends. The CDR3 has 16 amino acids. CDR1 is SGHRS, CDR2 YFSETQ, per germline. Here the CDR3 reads CASSLDQGPAKNIQYF. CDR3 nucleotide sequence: TGCGCCAGCAGCTTGGATCAGGGGCCAGCCAAAAACATTCAGTACTTC.

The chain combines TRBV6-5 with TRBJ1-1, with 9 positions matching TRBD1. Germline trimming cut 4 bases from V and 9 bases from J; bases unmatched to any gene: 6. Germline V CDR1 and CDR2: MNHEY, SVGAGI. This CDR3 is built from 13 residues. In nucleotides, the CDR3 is TGTGCCAGCAGTTGGGACAGGGACGGTAAAGCTTTCTTT. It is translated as CASSWDRDGKAFF.

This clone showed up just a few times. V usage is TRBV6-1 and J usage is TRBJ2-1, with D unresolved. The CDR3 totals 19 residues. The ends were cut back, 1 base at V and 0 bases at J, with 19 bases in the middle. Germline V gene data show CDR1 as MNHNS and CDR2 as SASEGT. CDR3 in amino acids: CASSEGRMRPGGSYNEQFF. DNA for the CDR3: TGTGCCAGCAGTGAAGGTCGAATGAGGCCTGGCGGCTCCTACAATGAGCAGTTCTTC.

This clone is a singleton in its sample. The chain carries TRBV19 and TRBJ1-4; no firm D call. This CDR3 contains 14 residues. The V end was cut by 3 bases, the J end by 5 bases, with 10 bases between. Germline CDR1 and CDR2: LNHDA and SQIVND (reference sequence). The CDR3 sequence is CASSITTGNEKLFF. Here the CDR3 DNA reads TGTGCCAGTAGTATCACGACGGGGAATGAAAAACTGTTTTTT.

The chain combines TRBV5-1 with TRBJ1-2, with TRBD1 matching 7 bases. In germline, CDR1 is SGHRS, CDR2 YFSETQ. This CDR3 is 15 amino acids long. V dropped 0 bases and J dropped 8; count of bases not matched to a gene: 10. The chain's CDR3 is CASSLEGRQGYGYTF. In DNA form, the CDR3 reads TGCGCCAGCAGCTTGGAGGGGAGACAGGGTTACGGCTACACCTTC.

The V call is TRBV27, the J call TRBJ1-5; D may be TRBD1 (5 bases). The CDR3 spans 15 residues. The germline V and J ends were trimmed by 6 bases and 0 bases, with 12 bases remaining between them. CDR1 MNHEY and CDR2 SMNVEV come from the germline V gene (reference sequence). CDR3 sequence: CASRGGAASNQPQHF. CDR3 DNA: TGTGCCAGCAGAGGAGGGGCGGCTAGCAATCAGCCCCAGCATTTT.

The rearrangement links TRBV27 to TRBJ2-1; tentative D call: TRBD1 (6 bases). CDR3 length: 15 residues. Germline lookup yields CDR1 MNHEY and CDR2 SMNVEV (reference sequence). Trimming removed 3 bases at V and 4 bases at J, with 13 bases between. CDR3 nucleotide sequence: TGTGCCAGCAGTTTCGGCAGGGGAATTTACAATGAGCAGTTCTTC. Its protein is CASSFGRGIYNEQFF.

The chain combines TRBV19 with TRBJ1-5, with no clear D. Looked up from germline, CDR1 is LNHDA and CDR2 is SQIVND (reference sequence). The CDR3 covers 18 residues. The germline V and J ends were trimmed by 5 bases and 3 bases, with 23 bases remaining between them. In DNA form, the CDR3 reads TGTGCCAGTAGTCTACTTTCCGGACGGGAAAGGTTCAATCAGCCCCAGCATTTT. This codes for CASSLLSGRERFNQPQHF.

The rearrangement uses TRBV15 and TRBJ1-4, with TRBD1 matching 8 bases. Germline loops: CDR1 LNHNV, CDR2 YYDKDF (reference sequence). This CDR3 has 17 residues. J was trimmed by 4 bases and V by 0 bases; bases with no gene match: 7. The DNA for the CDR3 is TGTGCCACCAGCAGAGAGGACAGGGCTTCCTTTAATGAAAAACTGTTTTTT. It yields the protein CATSREDRASFNEKLFF.

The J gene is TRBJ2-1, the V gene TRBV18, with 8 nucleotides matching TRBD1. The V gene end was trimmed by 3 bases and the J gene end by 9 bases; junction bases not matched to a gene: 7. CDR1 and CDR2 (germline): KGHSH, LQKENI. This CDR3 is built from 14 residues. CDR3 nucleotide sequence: TGTGCCAGCTCACCCCAGGGGGCGTTCGGTGAGCAGTTCTTC. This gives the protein CASSPQGAFGEQFF.

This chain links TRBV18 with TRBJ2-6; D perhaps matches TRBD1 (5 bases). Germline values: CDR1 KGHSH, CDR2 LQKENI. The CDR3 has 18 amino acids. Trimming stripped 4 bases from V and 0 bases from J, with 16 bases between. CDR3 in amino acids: CASSQTGITNSGANVLTF. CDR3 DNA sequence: TGTGCCAGCTCACAAACAGGTATAACCAACTCTGGGGCCAACGTCCTGACTTTC. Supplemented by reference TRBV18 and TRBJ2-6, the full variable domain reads NAGVMQNPRHLVRRRGQEARLRCSPMKGHSHVYWYRQLPEEGLKFMVYLQKENIIDESGMPKERFSAEFPKEGPSILRIQQVVRGDSAAYFCASSQTGITNSGANVLTFGAGSRLTVL.

CDR3 in DNA: TGTGCCAGCAGTCTACCGGGACAATGGGCCAACGTCCTGACTTTC. Its protein is CASSLPGQWANVLTF. V is TRBV5-5 and J is TRBJ2-6; perhaps TRBD1 as D (6 bases). Trimming shortened V by 5 bases and J by 5 bases, and 14 bases separated the two germline ends. The CDR3 loop spans 15 amino acids. Germline-derived CDR1 and CDR2 are SGHKS and YYEKEE (reference sequence).

For the CDR3, the DNA is TGTGCCAGCAGCGTAGGGGACAGCCGGGCAACAGATACGCAGTATTTT. Translated, it gives CASSVGDSRATDTQYF. This chain uses TRBV9 with TRBJ2-3; 7 nucleotides line up with TRBD1. The CDR3 has 16 residues. Germline V lookup: CDR1 SGDLS, CDR2 YYNGEE. Unmatched junction bases numbered 7, after V lost 0 bases and J lost 3 bases.

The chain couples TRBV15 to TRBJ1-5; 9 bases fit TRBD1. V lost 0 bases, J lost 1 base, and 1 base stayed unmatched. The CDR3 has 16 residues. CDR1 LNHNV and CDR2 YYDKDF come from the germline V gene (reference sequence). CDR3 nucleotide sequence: TGTGCCACCAGCAGAGATGGGACAGGGAGCAATCAGCCCCAGCATTTT. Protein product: CATSRDGTGSNQPQHF.

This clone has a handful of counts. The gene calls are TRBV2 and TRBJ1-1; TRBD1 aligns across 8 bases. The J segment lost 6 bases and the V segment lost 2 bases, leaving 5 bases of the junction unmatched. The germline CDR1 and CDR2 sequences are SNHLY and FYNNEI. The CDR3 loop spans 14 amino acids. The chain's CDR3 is CASSERQGLAEAFF. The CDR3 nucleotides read TGTGCCAGCAGTGAAAGACAGGGGCTTGCTGAAGCTTTCTTT.

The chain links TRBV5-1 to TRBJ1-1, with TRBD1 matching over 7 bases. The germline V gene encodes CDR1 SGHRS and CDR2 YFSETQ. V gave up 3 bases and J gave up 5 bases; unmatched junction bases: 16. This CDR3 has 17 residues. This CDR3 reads CASSSRTGGMAGTEAFF. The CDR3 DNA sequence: TGCGCCAGCAGCTCGCGGACAGGTGGGATGGCGGGGACTGAAGCTTTCTTT.

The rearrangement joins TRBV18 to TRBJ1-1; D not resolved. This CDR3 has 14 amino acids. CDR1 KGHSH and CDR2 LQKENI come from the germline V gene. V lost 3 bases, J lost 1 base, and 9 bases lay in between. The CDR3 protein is CASSPWRGNTEAFF. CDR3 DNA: TGTGCCAGCTCACCGTGGCGGGGGAACACTGAAGCTTTCTTT.

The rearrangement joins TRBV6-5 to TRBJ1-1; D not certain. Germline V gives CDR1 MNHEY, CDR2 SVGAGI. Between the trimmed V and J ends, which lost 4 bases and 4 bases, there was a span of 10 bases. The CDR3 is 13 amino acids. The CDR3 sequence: CASSSTMSTEAFF. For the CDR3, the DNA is TGTGCCAGCAGTTCCACCATGAGCACTGAAGCTTTCTTT.

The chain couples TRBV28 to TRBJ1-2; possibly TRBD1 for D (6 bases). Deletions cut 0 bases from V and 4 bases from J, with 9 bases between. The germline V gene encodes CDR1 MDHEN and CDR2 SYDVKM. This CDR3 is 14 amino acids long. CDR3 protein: CASSLWDRGYGYTF. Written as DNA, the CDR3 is TGTGCCAGCAGTTTATGGGACAGAGGCTATGGCTACACCTTC.